The T cell receptor (beta chain) under discussion was sequenced for a study of blood T cell repertoires in COVID-19. Study at large: Whether acute or convalescent, the COVID-19 samples came from the United States, Italy and Spain. PBMCs, B-cell-depleted T cells, or T cells were the source of the cDNA or gDNA that made up the material.

The CDR3 runs 12 residues. Germline assignment: CDR1 SSHAT and CDR2 FNYEAQ (reference sequence). Points on this clone: The germline gene is not matched at one end of the junction; a read error may be the cause.

Authors' data handling: For nucleated cells, counts were estimated from reference gene primer amplification. The repertoire was sequenced with immunoSEQ multiplex PCR; TCRdb's copy has only in-frame clones and lacks some. V and J calls and clone size come straight from that table; D and trimming were deduced from the DNA. The sample has roughly 86,000 clones; roughly 82% are singletons. Sequencing was done on a sample of peripheral blood. The V call is TRBV7-7, the J call TRBJ2-1; tentative D call: TRBD2 (5 bases). The clonotype was recovered from a human donor in a cohort sampled during active COVID-19. In nucleotides, the CDR3 is TGTGCTAGCAGCCTTTACGGAGGTGAGCAGTTCTTC. Its protein is CASSLYGGEQFF.